Shown below are 5 T cell receptor beta chains from a single sample sequenced in a study of Ad26.COV2.S vaccination and SARS-CoV-2 variants. Noted treatment: some 19 received Ad26.COV2.S at low or high dose, single or two shots; 5 received placebo; per-sample allocation not given. The investigators took samples on day 63 after the first vaccine or placebo injection. Clones were read by immunoSEQ multiplex PCR, and TCRdb kept only the in-frame ones, dropping some. The sample yields about 410,000 clones, around 91% seen once. Sequenced here: peripheral blood, sampled in a trial of Ad26.COV2.S vaccine versus placebo. These receptors all come from a person aged 18-65 years who received the Ad26.COV2.S COVID-19 vaccine or a placebo.

The chain carries TRBV11-2 and TRBJ1-1; D unresolved. The ends were cut back, 5 bases at V and 11 bases at J, with 15 bases in the middle. The germline V gene encodes CDR1 SGHAT and CDR2 FQNNGV. The CDR3 spans 12 residues. CDR3 sequence: CASSVKVGSAFF. In DNA, the CDR3 is TGTGCCAGCAGCGTAAAGGTAGGGTCGGCTTTCTTT. Full variable domain (rest looked up from reference TRBV11-2 and TRBJ1-1): EAGVAQSPRYKIIEKRQSVAFWCNPISGHATLYWYQQILGQGPKLLIQFQNNGVVDDSQLPKDRFSAERLKGVDSTLKIQPAKLEDSAVYLCASSVKVGSAFFGQGTRLTVV.

V gene TRBV7-2 combines with J gene TRBJ2-7; 10 bases align to TRBD2. V gave up 4 bases and J gave up 4 bases; unmatched junction bases: 7. Germline CDR1 reads SGHTA; CDR2 reads FQGNSA. This CDR3 is built from 15 residues. CDR3 region: CASSSGAGGPYEQYF. CDR3 in DNA: TGTGCCAGCAGCTCTGGAGCGGGAGGGCCTTACGAGCAGTACTTC.

The chain links TRBV5-4 to TRBJ1-1; D possibly corresponds to TRBD1 (6 bases). V dropped 1 base and J dropped 5 bases, with 18 bases sitting between them. Germline loops: CDR1 SGHNT, CDR2 YYREEE (reference sequence). This CDR3 region has 16 residues. Written as DNA, the CDR3 is TGTGCCAGCAGCTTGACAGGGTTTGGGGCAGGGACTGAAGCTTTCTTT. As protein: CASSLTGFGAGTEAFF. The full variable domain, in which reference TRBV5-4 and TRBJ1-1 provide the parts outside the CDR3, is ETGVTQSPTHLIKTRGQQVTLRCSSQSGHNTVSWYQQALGQGPQFIFQYYREEENGRGNFPPRFSGLQFPNYSSELNVNALELDDSALYLCASSLTGFGAGTEAFFGQGTRLTVV.

This clone was counted once. This chain links TRBV10-3 with TRBJ2-1; 12 positions agree with TRBD2. V was clipped by 7 bases and J by 7 bases; unmatched bases: 11. The V gene's germline CDR1 is ENHRY and CDR2 SYGVKD. The CDR3 covers 16 residues. CDR3 protein: CAINRLAGARVNEQFF. In nucleotides, the CDR3 is TGTGCCATCAACAGACTAGCGGGAGCTAGGGTGAATGAGCAGTTCTTC.

The chain employs TRBV5-1 and TRBJ2-3; 8 nucleotides agree with TRBD1. J lost 4 bases, V lost 4 bases, and 2 bases had no gene match. Germline V lookup: CDR1 SGHRS, CDR2 YFSETQ. CDR3 size: 13 residues. CDR3 nucleotide sequence: TGCGCCAGCAGCGCGGACAGGGCAGATACGCAGTATTTT. Translation: CASSADRADTQYF. The full variable domain, with the rest looked up from reference TRBV5-1 and TRBJ2-3, is KAGVTQTPRYLIKTRGQQVTLSCSPISGHRSVSWYQQTPGQGLQFLFEYFSETQRNKGNFPGRFSGRQFSNSRSEMNVSTLELGDSALYLCASSADRADTQYFGPGTRLTVL.